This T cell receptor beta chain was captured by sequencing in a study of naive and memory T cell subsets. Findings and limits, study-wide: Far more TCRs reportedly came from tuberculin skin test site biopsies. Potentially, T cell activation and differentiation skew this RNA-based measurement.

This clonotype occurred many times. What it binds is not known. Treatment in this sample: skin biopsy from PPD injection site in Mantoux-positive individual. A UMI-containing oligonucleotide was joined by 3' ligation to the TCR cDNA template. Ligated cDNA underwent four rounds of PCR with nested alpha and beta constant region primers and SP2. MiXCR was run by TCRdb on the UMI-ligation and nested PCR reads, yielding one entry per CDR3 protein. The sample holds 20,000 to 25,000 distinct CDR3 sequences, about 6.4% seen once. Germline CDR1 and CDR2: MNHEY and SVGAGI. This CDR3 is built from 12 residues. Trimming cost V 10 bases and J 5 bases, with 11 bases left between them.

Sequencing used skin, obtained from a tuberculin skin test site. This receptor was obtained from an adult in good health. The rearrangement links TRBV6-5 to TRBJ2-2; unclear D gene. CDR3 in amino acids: CAIREWTGELFF. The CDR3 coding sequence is TGTGCCATCAGAGAGTGGACCGGGGAGCTGTTTTTT.